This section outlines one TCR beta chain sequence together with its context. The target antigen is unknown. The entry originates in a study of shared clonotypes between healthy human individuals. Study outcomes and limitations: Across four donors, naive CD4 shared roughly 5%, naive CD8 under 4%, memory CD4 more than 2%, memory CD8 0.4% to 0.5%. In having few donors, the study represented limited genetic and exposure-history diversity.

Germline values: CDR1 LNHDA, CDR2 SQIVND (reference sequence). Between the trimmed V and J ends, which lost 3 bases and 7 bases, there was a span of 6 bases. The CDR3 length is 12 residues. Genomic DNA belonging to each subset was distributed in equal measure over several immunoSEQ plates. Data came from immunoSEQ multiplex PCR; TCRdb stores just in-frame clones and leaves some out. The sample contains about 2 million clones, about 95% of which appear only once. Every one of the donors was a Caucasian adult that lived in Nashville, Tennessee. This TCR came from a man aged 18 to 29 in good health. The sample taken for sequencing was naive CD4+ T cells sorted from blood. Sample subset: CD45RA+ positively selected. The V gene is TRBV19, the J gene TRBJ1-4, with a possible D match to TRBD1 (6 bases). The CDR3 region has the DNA TGTGCCAGTAGTATGGACAGTGAAAAACTGTTTTTT. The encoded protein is CASSMDSEKLFF.